The entry that follows covers one TCR beta chain sequence. Antigen specificity is unknown. This specimen belongs to a study of graft-versus-host responses after intestinal transplantation. Study overall: Recipients obtained multivisceral, liver-intestinal, or isolated intestinal transplants. Tacrolimus and steroids were given for three to four years to all recipients after anti-thymocyte globulin induction. Study findings and constraints: After transplant, early declines in HvG clones were associated with peak levels of circulating GvH clones. Recipient marrow harbored GvH clones, some of which surfaced first in ileum or blood.

V lost 4 bases to trimming and J lost 7 bases; unmatched junction nucleotides: 9. CDR3 length: 14 amino acids. The germline CDR1 and CDR2 sequences are MNHEY and SMNVEV (reference sequence). Sequencing was performed with immunoSEQ multiplex PCR; in TCRdb, only in-frame clones are kept and a portion is missing. The table includes 35,000 to 40,000 clones, around 94% detected once. The chain joins TRBV27 to TRBJ1-2, with 7 bases matching TRBD1. Sequencing was performed on PBMCs, taken 16 days after intestinal transplant. The source is a human patient who received an intestinal transplant, so some T cells may come from the graft donor. The CDR3, as DNA: TGTGCCAGCAGTTCGACAGGGTTAGGGACTGGCTACACCTTC. This sequence encodes CASSSTGLGTGYTF.